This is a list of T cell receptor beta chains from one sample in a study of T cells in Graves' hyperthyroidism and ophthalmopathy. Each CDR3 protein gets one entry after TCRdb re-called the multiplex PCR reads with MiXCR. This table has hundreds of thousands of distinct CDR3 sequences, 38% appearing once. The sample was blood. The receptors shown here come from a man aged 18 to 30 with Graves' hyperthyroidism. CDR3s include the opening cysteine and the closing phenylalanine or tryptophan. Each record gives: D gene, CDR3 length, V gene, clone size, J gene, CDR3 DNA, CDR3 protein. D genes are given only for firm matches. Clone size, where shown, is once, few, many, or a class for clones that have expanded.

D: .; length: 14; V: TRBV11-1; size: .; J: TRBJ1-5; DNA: TGTGCCAGCAGCCCAAAAGGGAACAATCAGCCCCAGCATTTT; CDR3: CASSPKGNNQPQHF
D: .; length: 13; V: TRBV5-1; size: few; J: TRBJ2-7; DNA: TGCGCCAGCAGCTTGACGGGGTCCGACGAGCAGTACTTC; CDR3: CASSLTGSDEQYF
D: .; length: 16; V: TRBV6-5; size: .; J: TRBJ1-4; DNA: TGTGCCAGCAGGGCCTTCGCGACCCCAACTAATGAAAAACTGTTTTTT; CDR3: CASRAFATPTNEKLFF
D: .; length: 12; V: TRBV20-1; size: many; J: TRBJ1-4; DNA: TGCAGTGTTGAGGGCGAGAATGAAAAACTGTTTTTT; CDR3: CSVEGENEKLFF
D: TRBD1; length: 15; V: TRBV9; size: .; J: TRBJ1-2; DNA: TGTGCCAGCAGCGTACAGACAGGGGGCGACTATGGCTACACCTTC; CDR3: CASSVQTGGDYGYTF
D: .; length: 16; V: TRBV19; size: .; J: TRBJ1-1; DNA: TGTGCCAGTAGTATAGGTTGGAGACAGGTGTGGACTGAAGCTTTCTTT; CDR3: CASSIGWRQVWTEAFF
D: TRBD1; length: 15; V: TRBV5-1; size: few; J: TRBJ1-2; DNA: TGCGCCAGCAGCTTGGTCGCAGGGGGGGACTATGGCTACACCTTC; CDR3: CASSLVAGGDYGYTF
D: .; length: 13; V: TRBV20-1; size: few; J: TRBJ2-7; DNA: TGCAGTGCAGATAACGACAGCTCCTACGAGCAGTACTTC; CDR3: CSADNDSSYEQYF
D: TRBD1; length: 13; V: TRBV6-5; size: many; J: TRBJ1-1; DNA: TGTGCCAGTAGTTACAGGGGAGGCACTGAAGCTTTCTTT; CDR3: CASSYRGGTEAFF
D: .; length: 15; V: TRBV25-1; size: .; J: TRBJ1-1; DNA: TGTGCCAGCAGCGATCCTGAAGACAGGAACACTGAAGCTTTCTTT; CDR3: CASSDPEDRNTEAFF
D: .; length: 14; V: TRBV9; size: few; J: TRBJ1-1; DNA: TGTGCCAGCAGCGGCGTTTCAGGGAACACTGAAGCTTTCTTT; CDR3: CASSGVSGNTEAFF